The source of this T cell receptor beta chain is a study of graft-versus-host responses after intestinal transplantation. Germline V gives CDR1 SGDLS, CDR2 YYNGEE. After removal of 0 bases from V and 6 bases from J, the junction contained 3 bases not matched to a gene. The CDR3 consists of 15 residues. The method was immunoSEQ multiplex PCR; TCRdb's version includes in-frame clones alone and lacks a portion of them. The sample has 57,000 or so clones; under 95% are singletons. The TCR originated in a human patient who received an intestinal transplant, so some T cells may come from the graft donor. Here the sequenced sample was PBMCs, taken almost 120 days after intestinal transplantation. The chain has TRBV9 and TRBJ2-2; 9 nucleotides line up with TRBD2. CDR3 in amino acids: CASSVGRGGPGELFF. CDR3 sequence (DNA): TGTGCCAGCAGCGTAGGGCGGGGGGGCCCCGGGGAGCTGTTTTTT.